These 28 T cell receptor beta chains originate from one sample sequenced in a study of patients and donors after allogeneic stem cell transplantation. A single record per CDR3 protein comes from TCRdb applying MiXCR to the RT-PCR reads. The repertoire consists of a few hundred thousand distinct CDR3 sequences, with 38% occurring once and the leading ten covering around a tenth. The material sequenced was blood, either unsorted or a sorted T cell fraction (not recorded which). These receptors originate from a human donor who was either an allogeneic HSCT recipient or a stem cell or donor lymphocyte infusion donor (not recorded which). It is not recorded whose cells these are; they may come from a transplant donor.

The rearrangement joins TRBV12-3 or TRBV12-4 to TRBJ1-2; D not certain. V was pared by 6 bases and J by 5 bases, with 7 bases between. This CDR3 contains 11 residues. The CDR3 is CASSGVYGYTF. The CDR3 DNA is TGTGCCAGCAGCGGGGTGTATGGCTACACCTTC.

The chain employs TRBV19 and TRBJ1-2; no definite D call. CDR1 is LNHDA, CDR2 SQIVND, per germline (reference sequence). The CDR3 runs to 14 residues. V lost 1 base and J lost 8, with 14 bases in between. The chain's CDR3 is CASSIGLRMNGYTF. The CDR3 nucleotides are TGTGCCAGTAGTATAGGTCTCCGAATGAACGGCTACACCTTC.

Here the CDR3 DNA reads TGTGCCAGCAGCCCTCGTAGGGTAACCGGGGAGCTGTTTTTT. Encoded protein: CASSPRRVTGELFF. The chain joins TRBV7-8 to TRBJ2-2, with D unclear. The CDR3 is 14 amino acids. Germline assignment: CDR1 SGHVS and CDR2 FQNEAQ. V lost 5 bases and J 5 bases, leaving 12 bases between the germline ends.

V is TRBV21-1 and J is TRBJ1-2; TRBD1, the table's D call, lacks a check against the DNA. TRBV21-1 counts as a pseudogene. The CDR3 extends over 15 amino acids. The CDR3 loop is CASSVGTATNYGYTF. In DNA form, the CDR3 reads TGTGCCAGCAGCGTAGGGACAGCTACTAACTATGGCTACACCTTC.

The chain carries TRBV6-5 and TRBJ1-1, with D perhaps matching TRBD1 (5 bases). Germline lookup yields CDR1 MNHEY and CDR2 SVGAGI. V was cut by 2 bases and J by 5 bases, with 9 bases left in between. The CDR3 has 13 amino acids. For the CDR3, the DNA is TGTGCCAGCAGTTACCAAAGGGGTACTGAAGCTTTCTTT. As protein: CASSYQRGTEAFF.

V and J are TRBV12-3 or TRBV12-4 and TRBJ1-4; perhaps TRBD1 as D (5 bases). V was clipped by 3 bases and J by 10 bases, with 18 bases between them. The CDR3 consists of 15 residues. CDR3 in amino acids: CASSLEGAVDGKLFF. The DNA for the CDR3 is TGTGCCAGCAGTTTGGAAGGGGCCGTGGATGGAAAACTGTTTTTT.

In its sample, this clonotype was seen a few times. CDR3 protein: CAISEGGGEYGYTF. CDR3 nucleotide sequence: TGTGCCATCAGTGAGGGAGGGGGAGAGTATGGCTACACCTTC. The V gene is TRBV10-3, the J gene TRBJ1-2, with D possibly TRBD1 on 6 matching bases. The CDR3 length is 14 residues. V lost 2 bases and J lost 5, with 12 bases in between. Germline values: CDR1 ENHRY, CDR2 SYGVKD.

This clonotype has more than one count but fewer than ten. This chain uses TRBV5-5 with TRBJ2-3; D unresolved. The germline CDR1 and CDR2 sequences are SGHKS and YYEKEE (reference sequence). Trimming removed 1 base from V and 1 base from J, with 4 bases in between. The CDR3 is 13 amino acids. The CDR3 is CASSLLGTDTQYF. The CDR3 bases are TGTGCCAGCAGCTTGTTGGGCACAGATACGCAGTATTTT.

This chain links TRBV5-1 with TRBJ2-3; tentatively, D is TRBD2 (5 bases). CDR1 and CDR2 (germline): SGHRS, YFSETQ. V shed 4 bases and J shed 2 bases, with 14 bases lying between them. There are 15 residues in the CDR3. The CDR3 loop reads CASSVAYGDTDTQYF. The DNA for the CDR3 is TGCGCCAGCAGCGTAGCGTATGGAGACACAGATACGCAGTATTTT.

The rearrangement joins TRBV28 to TRBJ2-6; 8 bases are shared with TRBD1. The germline V gene has CDR1 MDHEN and CDR2 SYDVKM. The CDR3 sequence is 15 residues long. The ends lost 6 bases at V and 2 bases at J; junction bases unmatched: 3. DNA of the CDR3: TGTGCCAGCAGCCAGACAGGGGCTGGGGCCAACGTCCTGACTTTC. Protein sequence: CASSQTGAGANVLTF.

The chain has TRBV12-3 or TRBV12-4 and TRBJ2-3, with D tentatively TRBD2 (6 bases). Trimming took 6 bases from V and 2 from J, leaving 15 bases between them. This CDR3 has 15 amino acids. As DNA, the CDR3 is TGTGCCAGCAGCCGGGACTTACGACCCACAGATACGCAGTATTTT. The encoded protein is CASSRDLRPTDTQYF.

The chain recombines TRBV5-1 with TRBJ2-7; D is possibly TRBD1 (6 bases). Between the trimmed V and J ends, which lost 0 bases and 2 bases, there was a span of 6 bases. The CDR3 sequence is 13 residues long. Looked up from germline, CDR1 is SGHRS and CDR2 is YFSETQ. The CDR3 spells CASSLDRAYEQYF. The CDR3 nucleotides read TGCGCCAGCAGCTTGGACAGGGCCTACGAGCAGTACTTC.

V gene TRBV6-6 combines with J gene TRBJ1-4; D is undetermined. V was cut by 2 bases and J by 5 bases, with 6 bases left in between. The germline gives CDR1 MNHNY, CDR2 SVGAGI (reference sequence). This CDR3 comprises 13 residues. This CDR3 reads CASSYRPNEKLFF. The CDR3 DNA reads TGTGCCAGCAGTTACAGGCCGAATGAAAAACTGTTTTTT.

This chain uses TRBV4-2 with TRBJ1-1; D perhaps matches TRBD1 (5 bases). Trimming removed 1 base from V and 4 bases from J, with 10 bases in between. The V gene's germline CDR1 is LGHNA and CDR2 YNFKEQ. The length of the CDR3 is 14 residues. CDR3 nucleotide sequence: TGTGCCAGCAGCCAAGCCAGGGTTGGCACTGAAGCTTTCTTT. This codes for CASSQARVGTEAFF.

The rearrangement uses TRBV2 and TRBJ2-1; tentative D call: TRBD1 (5 bases). The ends were cut back, 4 bases at V and 2 bases at J, with 15 bases in the middle. The CDR3 is made up of 16 amino acids. CDR1 is SNHLY, CDR2 FYNNEI, per germline. The CDR3 loop reads CASSASPGFPYNEQFF. CDR3 nucleotides: TGTGCCAGCAGTGCCTCGCCAGGGTTTCCCTACAATGAGCAGTTCTTC.

This clonotype was counted between two and nine times. V and J are TRBV20-1 and TRBJ1-1; D is uncertain. Trimming stripped 2 bases from V and 2 bases from J, with 9 bases between. The germline gives CDR1 DFQATT, CDR2 SNEGSKA (reference sequence). CDR3 length: 13 residues. The chain's CDR3 is CSARFNRNTEAFF. CDR3 DNA sequence: TGCAGTGCTAGATTCAACAGAAACACTGAAGCTTTCTTT.

This clonotype was counted ten times or more. This sequence joins TRBV5-1 and TRBJ1-6, with a possible D match to TRBD1 (6 bases). V was trimmed by 0 bases and J by 4 bases, leaving 11 bases between them. The CDR3 is 16 amino acids. Germline CDR1 reads SGHRS; CDR2 reads YFSETQ. CDR3 nucleotide sequence: TGCGCCAGCAGCTTGGTAGGGGGAGGATATAATTCACCCCTCCACTTT. It is translated as CASSLVGGGYNSPLHF.

The count of this clonotype is one. The rearrangement joins TRBV19 to TRBJ1-1; 8 bases agree with TRBD1. The CDR3 length is 14 residues. Trimming removed 6 bases from V and 1 base from J; junction bases left unmatched: 4. Germline values: CDR1 LNHDA, CDR2 SQIVND (reference sequence). This CDR3 reads CASRATGENTEAFF. Written as DNA, the CDR3 is TGTGCCAGTAGGGCGACAGGGGAGAACACTGAAGCTTTCTTT.

The chain carries TRBV29-1 and TRBJ1-5, with a weak D call TRBD1 (6 bases). Germline CDR1 and CDR2: SQVTM and ANQGSEA. The CDR3 is made up of 13 amino acids. Trimming shortened V by 4 bases and J by 4 bases, and 11 bases separated the two germline ends. CDR3 loop: CSVAGGWNQPQHF. CDR3 nucleotide sequence: TGCAGCGTTGCGGGGGGCTGGAATCAGCCCCAGCATTTT.

The J gene is TRBJ1-5, the V gene TRBV27; D ambiguous. CDR1 and CDR2 from the germline V gene are MNHEY and SMNVEV (reference sequence). CDR3 length: 14 residues. Trimming removed 5 bases at V and 6 bases at J, with 14 bases between. For the CDR3, the DNA is TGTGCCAGCAGTCCGGGCTTGAGAGGTCAGCCCCAGCATTTT. Protein product: CASSPGLRGQPQHF.

The genes are TRBV5-1 and TRBJ2-2; possible D gene TRBD1, 6 bases. This CDR3 has 15 residues. V gave up 2 bases and J gave up 7 bases, with 15 bases separating them. Per germline, CDR1 SGHRS and CDR2 YFSETQ. The CDR3 loop reads CASSFVQGYHGELFF. CDR3 bases: TGCGCCAGCAGCTTCGTACAGGGTTATCACGGGGAGCTGTTTTTT.

The genes are TRBV4-2 and TRBJ2-7; D possibly matches TRBD1 or TRBD2 (6 bases each). CDR3 length equals 18 residues. The germline V gene encodes CDR1 LGHNA and CDR2 YNFKEQ. The V gene lost 4 bases and the J gene lost 2 bases, with 24 bases spanning the gap. This chain's CDR3 is CASSPVRGGLRLAYEQYF. The CDR3 coding sequence is TGTGCCAGCAGCCCAGTAAGAGGGGGGCTCAGGCTGGCCTACGAGCAGTACTTC.

The rearrangement joins TRBV18 to TRBJ2-7, with D maybe TRBD2 (6 bases). V was clipped by 3 bases and J by 2 bases, with 14 bases between them. Germline V gives CDR1 KGHSH, CDR2 LQKENI. This CDR3 comprises 15 residues. CDR3 in amino acids: CASSPFGRGTYEQYF. For the CDR3, the DNA is TGTGCCAGCTCACCGTTTGGGCGGGGAACCTACGAGCAGTACTTC.

The chain is built from TRBV5-1 and TRBJ1-1; D perhaps matches TRBD1 (6 bases). The germline V gene has CDR1 SGHRS and CDR2 YFSETQ. The CDR3 consists of 13 residues. With 4 bases removed from V and 2 bases from J, the gap between germline ends came to 9 bases. This CDR3 reads CASSGGGNTEAFF. CDR3 bases: TGCGCCAGCAGCGGAGGGGGTAACACTGAAGCTTTCTTT.

The genes are TRBV4-1 and TRBJ2-1, with TRBD1 matching 7 bases. This CDR3 contains 14 residues. Trimming at V came to 2 bases and at J to 5 bases, leaving 3 bases not matched to a gene. Per the germline V gene, CDR1 is MGHRA and CDR2 is YSYEKL. CDR3 coding DNA: TGCGCCAGCAGCCAACAAGGACAGGACAATGAGCAGTTCTTC. As protein: CASSQQGQDNEQFF.

The rearrangement links TRBV4-1 to TRBJ2-7, with D possibly TRBD1 on 6 matching bases. V was cut by 0 bases and J by 4 bases, with 13 bases left in between. The germline V gene encodes CDR1 MGHRA and CDR2 YSYEKL. This CDR3 has 15 amino acids. CDR3 sequence reads: CASSQDSTGIYEQYF. For the CDR3, the DNA is TGCGCCAGCAGCCAAGATTCTACAGGGATTTACGAGCAGTACTTC.

This clonotype was detected a few times. The V gene is TRBV21-1, the J gene TRBJ1-2; TRBD1 is the table's D call, not checked against the DNA. TRBV21-1 is designated a pseudogene. The CDR3 totals 18 residues. CDR3 DNA: TGTGCCAGCAGCAAAGTAGAGGACCACAGGGCATACTACTATGGCTACACCTTC. Translating it yields CASSKVEDHRAYYYGYTF.

The J gene is TRBJ2-1, the V gene TRBV25-1; 7 bases line up with TRBD2. Germline V CDR1 and CDR2: MGHDK, SYGVNS. The CDR3 sequence is 14 residues long. V trimming: 5 bases; J trimming: 9 bases; junction bases outside the gene matches: 10. The CDR3 region is CASSWEGRLGEQFF. The CDR3 DNA sequence: TGTGCCAGCAGTTGGGAGGGGAGGTTGGGTGAGCAGTTCTTC.